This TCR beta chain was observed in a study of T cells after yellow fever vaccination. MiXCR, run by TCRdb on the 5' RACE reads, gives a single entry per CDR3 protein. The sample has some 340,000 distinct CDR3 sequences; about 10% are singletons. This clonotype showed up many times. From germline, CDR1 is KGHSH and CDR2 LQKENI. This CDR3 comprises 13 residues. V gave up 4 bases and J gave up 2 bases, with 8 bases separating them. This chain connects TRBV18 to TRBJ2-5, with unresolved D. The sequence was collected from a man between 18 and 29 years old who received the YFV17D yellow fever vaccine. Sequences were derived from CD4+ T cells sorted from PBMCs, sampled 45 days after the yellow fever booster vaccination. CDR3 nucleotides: TGTGCCAGCTCACGAGATTTACAAGAGACCCAGTACTTC. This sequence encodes CASSRDLQETQYF.